This paragraph covers one T cell receptor beta chain sequence. This clone has a single count. The specificity of this receptor is unknown. It has no much larger one-base neighbor in the sample; base qualities were not kept. The donors belonged to the validation cohort of 90 to 150 subjects, which was separate from the approximately 700-subject first cohort. The receptor library was made with the immunoSEQ multiplex PCR assay. Per the original workflow: To diagnose cytomegalovirus status from the catalog of TCR beta chain sequences, a statistical classification framework was built. TCRdb limited this immuneACCESS table to in-frame rearrangements with V and J called. A share of clones is missing; checked studies link under half to unresolved V genes, and the rest is unexplained. V, J and clone size are taken as reported in that table, and D and trimming were inferred from the DNA itself. In all, the sample holds approximately 100,000 clones, and about 88% of those were seen once. The ten most abundant clones make up around 6.3% of the sample.

The sample belongs to a study of cytomegalovirus exposure and HLA in healthy donors (dated by TCRdb to the late 2010s). Study-level background: According to a later analysis, one platform produced both the 110 or so validation repertoires and the approximately 600 repertoires of the first cohort. The study aimed to test whether signatures of past pathogen exposure could be identified by cataloging public T cell receptors. Along with the roughly 700-subject first cohort, a separate validation cohort of around 120 different subjects was used. High-throughput TCR immunosequencing, statistical association of individual TCRs with disease status, and machine learning were combined to predict cytomegalovirus infection status.

Broad study findings and their caveats: A total of fewer than 200 TCR beta chains were listed by the study as associated with cytomegalovirus. The classifier was reported to diagnose cytomegalovirus status with high specificity and sensitivity in both the original cohort and the validation cohort. Three of the identified cytomegalovirus-associated TCR beta chains were confirmed in vitro to be specific for cytomegalovirus antigens. Of the cluster scores, approximately 95% were above 0 in a later analysis, which found that TCRs clustered in the first cohort also tended to co-occur in the 120 validation repertoires. Most TCR sequences were seen in very few donors, while some public TCRs were found in many individuals. The validation cohort had no HLA typing available for a later analysis, so co-occurrence within that cohort was assessed over all 120 repertoires. The authors suggested that the approach could potentially be generalized to other disease states and immunological phenotypes.

The receptor was derived from a man aged 18 to 29 in good health and CMV-seropositive. The sequencing input was PBMCs.

This receptor has the CDR3 CASRRQGTHTGELFF. DNA sequence: TGTGCCAGCAGAAGACAGGGGACGCACACCGGGGAGCTGTTTTTT. The rearranged chain carries TRBV7-2 and TRBJ2-2; 8 bases in between match TRBD1. For CDR1 and CDR2, the germline V gene lists SGHTA and FQGNSA. Including the terminal cysteine and phenylalanine, the CDR3 comprises 15 residues. Only CDR3 DNA is held: 45 bases, read in frame from base 1. The germline V and J ends show losses of 6 bases and 3 bases respectively, and no gene match explains 6 bases of the junction.